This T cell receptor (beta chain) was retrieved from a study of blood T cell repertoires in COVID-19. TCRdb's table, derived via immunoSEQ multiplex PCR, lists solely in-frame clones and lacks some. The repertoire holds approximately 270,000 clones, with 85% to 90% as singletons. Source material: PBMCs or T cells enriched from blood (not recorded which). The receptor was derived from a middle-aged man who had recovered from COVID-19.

CDR3 sequence (DNA): TGTGCCAGCAGTTACCAAATGGACAGACTGAACACTGAAGCTTTCTTT. Its translation: CASSYQMDRLNTEAFF. The V gene is TRBV6-5, the J gene TRBJ1-1, with D perhaps TRBD1 (6 bases). The germline V gene encodes CDR1 MNHEY and CDR2 SVGAGI. This CDR3 has 16 amino acids. V dropped 2 bases and J dropped 0 bases, with 13 bases sitting between them.